This T cell receptor beta chain was sequenced for a study of blood T cell repertoires in COVID-19. Whole-study context: PBMCs, B-cell-depleted T cells, or T cells provided the cDNA or gDNA that made up the material.

During active infection, Seattle patients enrolled and were then monitored through disease. Under the authors' procedure: Estimates of nucleated cell counts were drawn from the amplification of reference gene primers. Using immunoSEQ multiplex PCR, the repertoire was profiled, and TCRdb retains in-frame clones only, with some absent. Clone size and V and J calls were adopted from that table, with D and trimming inferred from the DNA. The sample shows 150,000 to 200,000 clones, around 76% of them seen only once. Sequencing was performed on peripheral blood. The TCR comes from a woman in her sixties with COVID-19, enrolled during active disease.

CDR3 amino acids: CASSSIEDTQYF. CDR3 coding DNA: TGTGCCAGCAGTTCGATAGAAGATACGCAGTATTTT. This chain connects TRBV2 to TRBJ2-3; no clear D. The CDR3 is 12 residues long. Per germline, CDR1 SNHLY and CDR2 FYNNEI. V gave up 5 bases and J gave up 5 bases, with 8 bases separating them. Supplemented by reference TRBV2 and TRBJ2-3, the full variable domain reads EPEVTQTPSHQVTQMGQEVILRCVPISNHLYFYWYRQILGQKVEFLVSFYNNEISEKSEIFDDQFSVERPDGSNFTLKIRSTKLEDSAMYFCASSSIEDTQYFGPGTRLTVL.